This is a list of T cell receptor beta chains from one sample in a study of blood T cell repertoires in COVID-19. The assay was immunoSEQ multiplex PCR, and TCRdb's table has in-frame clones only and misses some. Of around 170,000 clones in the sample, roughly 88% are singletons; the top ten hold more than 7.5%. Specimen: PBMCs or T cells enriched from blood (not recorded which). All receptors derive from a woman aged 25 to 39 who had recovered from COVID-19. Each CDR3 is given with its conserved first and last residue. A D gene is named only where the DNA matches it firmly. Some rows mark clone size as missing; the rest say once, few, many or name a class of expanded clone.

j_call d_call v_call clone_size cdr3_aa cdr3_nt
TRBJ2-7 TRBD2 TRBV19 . CASSPKGLYSYEQYF TGTGCCAGTAGTCCAAAGGGACTATATTCCTACGAGCAGTACTTC
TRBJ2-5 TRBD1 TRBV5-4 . CASGTGMGQETQYF TGTGCCAGCGGGACAGGGATGGGGCAAGAGACCCAGTACTTC
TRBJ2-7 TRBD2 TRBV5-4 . CASSYGTSGYEQYF TGTGCCAGCAGCTACGGGACTAGCGGCTACGAGCAGTACTTC
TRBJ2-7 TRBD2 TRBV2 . CASKGSGSSSYEQYF TGTGCCAGCAAGGGTAGCGGGAGTTCCTCCTACGAGCAGTACTTC
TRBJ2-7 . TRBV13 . CASSNGLNYEQYF TGTGCCAGCAGCAACGGACTGAACTACGAGCAGTACTTC
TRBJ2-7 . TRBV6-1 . CASSEYRTYEQYF TGTGCCAGCAGTGAATACAGGACCTACGAGCAGTACTTC
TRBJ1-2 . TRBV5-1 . CASSLSTESYGYTF TGCGCCAGCAGCTTATCGACGGAGTCCTATGGCTACACCTTC
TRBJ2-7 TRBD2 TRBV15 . CATSESSSPGLAGGGRIEQYF TGTGCCACCAGCGAAAGCTCCTCCCCGGGACTAGCGGGAGGGGGGCGGATAGAGCAGTACTTC
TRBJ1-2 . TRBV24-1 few CATSRTGGNYGYTF TGTGCCACCAGTCGAACCGGGGGGAACTATGGCTACACCTTC
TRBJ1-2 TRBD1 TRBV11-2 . CASSRLTGEYYGYTF TGTGCCAGCAGCCGTCTGACAGGGGAGTACTATGGCTACACCTTC
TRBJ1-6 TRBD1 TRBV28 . CASSSGDRGLYNSPLHF TGTGCCAGCAGTTCCGGGGACAGGGGACTTTATAATTCACCCCTCCACTTT
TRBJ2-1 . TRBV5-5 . CASSSNSVRGEQFF TGTGCCAGCAGCTCTAATTCAGTTCGGGGTGAGCAGTTCTTC
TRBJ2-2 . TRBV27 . CASSLWGSGTGELFF TGTGCCAGCAGTTTGTGGGGAAGCGGCACCGGGGAGCTGTTTTTT
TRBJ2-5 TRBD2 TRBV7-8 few CASSPRVAGLQETQYF TGTGCCAGCAGCCCCAGGGTAGCGGGATTACAAGAGACCCAGTACTTC
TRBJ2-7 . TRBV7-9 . CASSSTQQYF TGTGCCAGCAGCTCGACTCAGCAGTACTTC
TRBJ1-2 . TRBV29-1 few CSVQRQNYGYTF TGCAGCGTTCAGAGACAGAACTATGGCTACACCTTC
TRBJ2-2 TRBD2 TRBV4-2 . CASRPGLAGGYTGELFF TGTGCCAGCAGACCCGGACTAGCGGGAGGGTATACCGGGGAGCTGTTTTTT
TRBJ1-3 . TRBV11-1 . CASSRLQGTNTIYF TGTGCCAGCAGCCGTCTACAGGGAACAAACACCATATATTTT
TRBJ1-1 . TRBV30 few CALQLGTMDTEAFF TGTGCTCTCCAACTCGGGACAATGGACACTGAAGCTTTCTTT
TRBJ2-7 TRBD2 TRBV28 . CASSYLRQSGRVEQYF TGTGCCAGCAGTTACCTACGGCAAAGCGGGAGAGTCGAGCAGTACTTC
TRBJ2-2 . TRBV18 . CASSQGTEITGELFF TGTGCCAGCTCCCAGGGGACGGAGATCACCGGGGAGCTGTTTTTT
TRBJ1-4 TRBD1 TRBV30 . CAWSVTGLNEKLFF TGTGCCTGGAGTGTGACAGGGTTAAATGAAAAACTGTTTTTT
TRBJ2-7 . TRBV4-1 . CASSQFLVREQYF TGCGCCAGCAGCCAATTTCTCGTCCGCGAGCAGTACTTC
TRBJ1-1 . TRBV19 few CASSILRGEDTEAFF TGTGCCAGTAGTATTCTCCGGGGAGAGGACACTGAAGCTTTCTTT
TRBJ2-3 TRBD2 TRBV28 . CASSLLVLKAGEKDTQYF TGTGCCAGCAGTTTATTAGTATTGAAGGCGGGAGAGAAAGATACGCAGTATTTT
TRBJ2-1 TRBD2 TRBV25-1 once CASSDLTSGRLAEQFF TGTGCCAGCAGTGACCTAACTAGCGGGAGACTGGCTGAGCAGTTCTTC
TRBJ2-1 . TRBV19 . CASSIELGMREQFF TGTGCCAGTAGTATTGAACTAGGGATGAGGGAGCAGTTCTTC
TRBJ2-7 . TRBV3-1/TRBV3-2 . CASSGGTSFYEQYF TGTGCCAGCAGCGGGGGGACTTCCTTCTACGAGCAGTACTTC
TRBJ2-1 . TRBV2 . CASSEAWSGSNEQFF TGTGCCAGCAGTGAAGCTTGGTCCGGGTCTAATGAGCAGTTCTTC
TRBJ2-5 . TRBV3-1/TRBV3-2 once CASSQDIPDQETQYF TGTGCCAGCAGCCAAGATATCCCGGACCAAGAGACCCAGTACTTC
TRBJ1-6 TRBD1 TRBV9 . CASSVAGQNSPLHF TGTGCCAGCAGCGTAGCGGGACAGAATTCACCCCTCCACTTT
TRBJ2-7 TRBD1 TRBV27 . CASSLSWDRGYRSSYEQYF TGTGCCAGCAGTTTATCCTGGGACAGAGGGTACCGGAGCTCCTACGAGCAGTACTTC
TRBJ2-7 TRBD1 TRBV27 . CASSLSGTGYPYEQYF TGTGCCAGCAGTTTATCAGGGACAGGGTACCCCTACGAGCAGTACTTC
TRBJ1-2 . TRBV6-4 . CASSEARGDGYTF TGTGCCAGCAGTGAGGCGAGAGGAGATGGCTACACCTTC
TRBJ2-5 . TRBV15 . CATSRGQQETQYF TGTGCCACCAGCAGAGGGCAACAAGAGACCCAGTACTTC
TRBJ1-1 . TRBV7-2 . CASSRQENTEAFF TGTGCCAGCAGTAGACAGGAGAACACTGAAGCTTTCTTT
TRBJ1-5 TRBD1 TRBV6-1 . CASSEPGDSLFGNQPQHF TGTGCCAGCAGTGAGCCAGGGGACAGCTTGTTCGGCAATCAGCCCCAGCATTTT
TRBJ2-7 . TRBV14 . CASSRKSPLHESSYEQYF TGTGCCAGCAGCCGAAAGTCCCCCTTACACGAAAGCTCCTACGAGCAGTACTTC
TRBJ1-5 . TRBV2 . CASSEDSGQPQHF TGTGCCAGCAGTGAAGATAGCGGCCAGCCCCAGCATTTT
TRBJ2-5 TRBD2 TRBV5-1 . CASSPSLADQETQYF TGCGCCAGCAGTCCGAGTCTAGCGGATCAAGAGACCCAGTACTTC
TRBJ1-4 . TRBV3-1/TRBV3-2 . CASSQGAATNEKLFF TGTGCCAGCAGCCAAGGAGCCGCAACTAATGAAAAACTGTTTTTT
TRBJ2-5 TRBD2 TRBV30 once CAWSGLAGGETQYF TGTGCCTGGAGTGGACTAGCGGGAGGAGAGACCCAGTACTTC
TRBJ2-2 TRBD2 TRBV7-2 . CASSLSLAGQNTGELFF TGTGCCAGCAGCTTATCCTTAGCGGGTCAGAACACCGGGGAGCTGTTTTTT
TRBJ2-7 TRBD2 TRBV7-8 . CASSYTSGYEQYF TGTGCCAGCAGCTACACTAGCGGCTACGAGCAGTACTTC
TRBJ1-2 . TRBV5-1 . CASSLGLTDFNYGYTF TGCGCCAGCAGCTTGGGCCTTACAGATTTCAACTATGGCTACACCTTC
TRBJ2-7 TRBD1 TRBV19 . CATSLGQGLMNEQYF TGTGCCACCAGCCTGGGACAGGGCCTTATGAACGAGCAGTACTTC
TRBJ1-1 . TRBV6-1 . CASSDRFNTEAFF TGTGCCAGCAGTGACAGGTTTAACACTGAAGCTTTCTTT
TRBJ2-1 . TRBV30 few CAWSVGGSDYNEQFF TGTGCCTGGAGTGTCGGCGGGTCGGATTACAATGAGCAGTTCTTC
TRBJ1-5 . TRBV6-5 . CASIQGNQPQHF TGTGCCAGCATACAGGGAAATCAGCCCCAGCATTTT
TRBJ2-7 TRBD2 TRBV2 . CASSPLLAGVGEQYF TGTGCCAGCAGTCCCCTCCTAGCGGGAGTGGGAGAGCAGTACTTC